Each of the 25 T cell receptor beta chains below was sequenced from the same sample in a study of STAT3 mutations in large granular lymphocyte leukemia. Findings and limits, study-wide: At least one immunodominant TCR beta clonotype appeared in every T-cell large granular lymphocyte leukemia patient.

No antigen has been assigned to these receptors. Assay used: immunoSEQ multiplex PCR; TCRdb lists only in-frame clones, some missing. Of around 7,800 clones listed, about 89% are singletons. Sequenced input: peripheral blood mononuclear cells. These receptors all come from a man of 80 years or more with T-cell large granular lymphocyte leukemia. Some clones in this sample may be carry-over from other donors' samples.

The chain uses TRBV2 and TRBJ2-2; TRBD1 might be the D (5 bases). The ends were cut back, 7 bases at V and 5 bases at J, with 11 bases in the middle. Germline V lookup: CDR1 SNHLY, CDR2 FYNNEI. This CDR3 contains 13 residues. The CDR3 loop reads CASNTDSTGELFF. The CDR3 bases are TGTGCCAGCAATACCGACAGTACCGGGGAGCTGTTTTTT. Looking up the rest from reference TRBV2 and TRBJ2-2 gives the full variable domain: EPEVTQTPSHQVTQMGQEVILRCVPISNHLYFYWYRQILGQKVEFLVSFYNNEISEKSEIFDDQFSVERPDGSNFTLKIRSTKLEDSAMYFCASNTDSTGELFFGEGSRLTVL.

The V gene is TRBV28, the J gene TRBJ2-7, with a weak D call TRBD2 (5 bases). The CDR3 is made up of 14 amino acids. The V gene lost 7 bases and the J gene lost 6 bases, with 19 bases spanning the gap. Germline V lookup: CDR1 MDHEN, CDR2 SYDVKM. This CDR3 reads CASTPGISRGEQYF. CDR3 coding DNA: TGTGCCAGCACCCCCGGGATTTCTCGGGGCGAGCAGTACTTC. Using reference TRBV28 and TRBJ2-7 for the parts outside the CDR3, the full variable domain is DVKVTQSSRYLVKRTGEKVFLECVQDMDHENMFWYRQDPGLGLRLIYFSYDVKMKEKGDIPEGYSVSREKKERFSLILESASTNQTSMYLCASTPGISRGEQYFGPGTRLTVT.

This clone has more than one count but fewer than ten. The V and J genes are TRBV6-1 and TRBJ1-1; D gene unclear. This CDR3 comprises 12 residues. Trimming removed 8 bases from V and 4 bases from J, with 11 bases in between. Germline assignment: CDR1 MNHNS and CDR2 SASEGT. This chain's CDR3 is CASVSLVTEAFF. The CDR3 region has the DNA TGTGCCAGCGTTAGTCTGGTCACTGAAGCTTTCTTT.

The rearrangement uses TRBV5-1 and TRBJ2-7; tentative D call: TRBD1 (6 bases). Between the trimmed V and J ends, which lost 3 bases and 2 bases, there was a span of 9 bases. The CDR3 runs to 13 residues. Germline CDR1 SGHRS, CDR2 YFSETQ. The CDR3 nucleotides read TGCGCCAGCAGCTCCGGACAGACCTACGAGCAGTACTTC. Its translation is CASSSGQTYEQYF.

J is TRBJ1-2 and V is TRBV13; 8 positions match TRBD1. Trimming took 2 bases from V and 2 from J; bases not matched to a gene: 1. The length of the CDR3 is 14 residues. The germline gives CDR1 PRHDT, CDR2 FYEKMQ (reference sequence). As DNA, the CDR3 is TGTGCCAGCAGCTTACAGGGGGCGAACTATGGCTACACCTTC. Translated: CASSLQGANYGYTF.

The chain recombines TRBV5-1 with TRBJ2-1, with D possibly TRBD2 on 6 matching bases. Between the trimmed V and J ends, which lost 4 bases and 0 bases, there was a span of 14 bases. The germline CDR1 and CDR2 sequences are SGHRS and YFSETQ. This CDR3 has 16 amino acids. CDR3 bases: TGCGCCAGCAGCCGCAGTGGGGGGATCTCCTACAATGAGCAGTTCTTC. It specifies CASSRSGGISYNEQFF.

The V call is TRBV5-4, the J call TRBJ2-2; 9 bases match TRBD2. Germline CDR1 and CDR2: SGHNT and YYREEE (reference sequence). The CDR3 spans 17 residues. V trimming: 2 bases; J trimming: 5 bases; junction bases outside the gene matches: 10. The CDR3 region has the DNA TGTGCCAGCAGCTTCTCCCCGCGGGGGGGTAGAACCGGGGAGCTGTTTTTT. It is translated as CASSFSPRGGRTGELFF.

The CDR3 coding sequence is TGTGCCAGCAGCTTACTTCCCACTGACTCCTACGAGCAGTACTTC. Translated, it gives CASSLLPTDSYEQYF. This sequence joins TRBV7-3 and TRBJ2-7; D is uncertain. This CDR3 has 15 amino acids. The germline V gene encodes CDR1 SGHTA and CDR2 FQGTGA. The V and J ends lost 2 bases and 0 bases respectively, with 11 bases between them. Full variable domain (remainder filled in from reference TRBV7-3 and TRBJ2-7): GAGVSQTPSNKVTEKGKYVELRCDPISGHTALYWYRQSLGQGPEFLIYFQGTGAADDSGLPNDRFFAVRPEGSVSTLKIQRTERGDSAVYLCASSLLPTDSYEQYFGPGTRLTVT.

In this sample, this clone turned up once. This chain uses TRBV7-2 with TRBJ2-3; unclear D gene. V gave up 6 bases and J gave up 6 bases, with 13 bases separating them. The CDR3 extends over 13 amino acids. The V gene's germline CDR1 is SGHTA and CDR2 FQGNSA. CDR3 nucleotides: TGTGCCAGCAGATCGGCGGTCTGGGATACGCAGTATTTT. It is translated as CASRSAVWDTQYF.

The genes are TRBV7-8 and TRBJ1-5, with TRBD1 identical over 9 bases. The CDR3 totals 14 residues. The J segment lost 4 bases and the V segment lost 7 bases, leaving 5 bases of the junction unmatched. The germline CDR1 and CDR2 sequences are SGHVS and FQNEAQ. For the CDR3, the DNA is TGTGCCAGCACCCGGACAGGGGTGAATCAGCCCCAGCATTTT. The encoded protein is CASTRTGVNQPQHF. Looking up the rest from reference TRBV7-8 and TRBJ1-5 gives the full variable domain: GAGVSQSPRYKVAKRGQDVALRCDPISGHVSLFWYQQALGQGPEFLTYFQNEAQLDKSGLPSDRFFAERPEGSVSTLKIQRTQQEDSAVYLCASTRTGVNQPQHFGDGTRLSIL.

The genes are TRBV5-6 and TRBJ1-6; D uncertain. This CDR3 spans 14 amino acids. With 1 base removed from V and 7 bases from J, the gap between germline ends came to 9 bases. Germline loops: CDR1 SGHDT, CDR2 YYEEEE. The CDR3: CASSLKERNSPLHF. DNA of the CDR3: TGTGCCAGCAGCTTGAAAGAAAGGAATTCACCCCTCCACTTT.

CDR3 sequence (DNA): TGCGCCAGCAGCTACCCCCCGGACAGGTTATCCTACGAGCAGTACTTC. This translates into CASSYPPDRLSYEQYF. This sequence joins TRBV5-1 and TRBJ2-7; TRBD1 matches 7 bases. The junction had 10 bases not matched to a gene; V was cut back by 3 bases and J by 1 base. This CDR3 is built from 16 residues. Per the germline V gene, CDR1 is SGHRS and CDR2 is YFSETQ.

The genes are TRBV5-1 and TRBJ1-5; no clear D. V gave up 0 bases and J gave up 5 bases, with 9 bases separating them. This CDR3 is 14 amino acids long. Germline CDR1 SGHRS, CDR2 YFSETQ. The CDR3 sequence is CASSLGDQHQPQHF. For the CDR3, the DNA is TGCGCCAGCAGCTTGGGGGATCAACATCAGCCCCAGCATTTT. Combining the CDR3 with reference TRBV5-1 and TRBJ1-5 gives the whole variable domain KAGVTQTPRYLIKTRGQQVTLSCSPISGHRSVSWYQQTPGQGLQFLFEYFSETQRNKGNFPGRFSGRQFSNSRSEMNVSTLELGDSALYLCASSLGDQHQPQHFGDGTRLSIL.

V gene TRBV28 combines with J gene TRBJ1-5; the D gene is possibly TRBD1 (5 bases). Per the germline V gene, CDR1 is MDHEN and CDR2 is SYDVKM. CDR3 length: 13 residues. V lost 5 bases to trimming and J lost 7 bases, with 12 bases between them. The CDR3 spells CASSPRAKQPQHF. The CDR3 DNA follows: TGTGCCAGCAGTCCCAGGGCGAAGCAGCCCCAGCATTTT.

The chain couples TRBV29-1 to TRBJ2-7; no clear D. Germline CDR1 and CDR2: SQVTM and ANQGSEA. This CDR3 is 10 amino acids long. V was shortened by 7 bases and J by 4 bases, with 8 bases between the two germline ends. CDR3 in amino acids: CSALMYEQYF. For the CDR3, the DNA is TGCAGCGCCCTAATGTACGAGCAGTACTTC.

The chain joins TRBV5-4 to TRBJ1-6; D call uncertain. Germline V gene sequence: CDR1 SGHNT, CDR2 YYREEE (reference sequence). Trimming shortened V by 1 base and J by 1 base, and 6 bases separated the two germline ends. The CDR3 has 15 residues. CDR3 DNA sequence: TGTGCCAGCAGCTTGCGGGGTTCCTATAATTCACCCCTCCACTTT. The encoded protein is CASSLRGSYNSPLHF.

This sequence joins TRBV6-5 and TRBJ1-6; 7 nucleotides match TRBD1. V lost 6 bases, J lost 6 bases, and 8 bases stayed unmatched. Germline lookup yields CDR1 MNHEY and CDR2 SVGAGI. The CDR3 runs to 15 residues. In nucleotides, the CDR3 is TGTGCCAGCAGGCCCGACAGGGTTGGTAATTCACCCCTCCACTTT. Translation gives CASRPDRVGNSPLHF.

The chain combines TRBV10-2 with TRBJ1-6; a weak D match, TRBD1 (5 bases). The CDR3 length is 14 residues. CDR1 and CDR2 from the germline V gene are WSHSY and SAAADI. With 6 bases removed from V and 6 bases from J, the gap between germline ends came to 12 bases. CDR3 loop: CASSQTGINSPLHF. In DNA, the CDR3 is TGCGCCAGCAGCCAAACAGGAATTAATTCACCCCTCCACTTT.

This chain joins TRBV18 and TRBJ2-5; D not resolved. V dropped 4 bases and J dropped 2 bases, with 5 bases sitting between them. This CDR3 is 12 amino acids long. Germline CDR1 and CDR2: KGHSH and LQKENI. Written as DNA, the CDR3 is TGTGCCAGCTCACGGCAGCAAGAGACCCAGTACTTC. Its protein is CASSRQQETQYF.

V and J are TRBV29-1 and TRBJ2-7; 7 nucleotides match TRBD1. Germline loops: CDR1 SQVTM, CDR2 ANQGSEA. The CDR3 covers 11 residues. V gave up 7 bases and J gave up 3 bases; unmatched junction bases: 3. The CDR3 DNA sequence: TGCAGCGCGACAGGGAACTACGAGCAGTACTTC. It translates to CSATGNYEQYF.

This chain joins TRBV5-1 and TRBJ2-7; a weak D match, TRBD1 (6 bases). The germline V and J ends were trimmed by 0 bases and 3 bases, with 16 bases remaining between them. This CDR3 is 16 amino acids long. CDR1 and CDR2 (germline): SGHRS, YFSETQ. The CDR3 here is CASSLAGQGLIYEQYF. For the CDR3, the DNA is TGCGCCAGCAGCTTGGCAGGTCAGGGGCTAATCTACGAGCAGTACTTC. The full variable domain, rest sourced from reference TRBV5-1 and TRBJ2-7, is KAGVTQTPRYLIKTRGQQVTLSCSPISGHRSVSWYQQTPGQGLQFLFEYFSETQRNKGNFPGRFSGRQFSNSRSEMNVSTLELGDSALYLCASSLAGQGLIYEQYFGPGTRLTVT.

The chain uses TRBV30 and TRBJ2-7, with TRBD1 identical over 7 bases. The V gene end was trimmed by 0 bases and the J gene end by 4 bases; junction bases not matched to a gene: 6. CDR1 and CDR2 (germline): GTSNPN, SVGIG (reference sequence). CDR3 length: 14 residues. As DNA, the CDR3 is TGTGCCTGGAGTGTAGGGGGACAGATATACGAGCAGTACTTC. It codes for CAWSVGGQIYEQYF. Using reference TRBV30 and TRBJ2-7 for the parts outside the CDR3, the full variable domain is SQTIHQWPATLVQPVGSPLSLECTVEGTSNPNLYWYRQAAGRGLQLLFYSVGIGQISSEVPQNLSASRPQDRQFILSSKKLLLSDSGFYLCAWSVGGQIYEQYFGPGTRLTVT.

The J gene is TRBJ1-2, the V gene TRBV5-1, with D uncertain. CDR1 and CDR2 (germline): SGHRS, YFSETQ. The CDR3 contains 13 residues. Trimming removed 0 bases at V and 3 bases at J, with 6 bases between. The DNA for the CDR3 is TGCGCCAGCAGCTTGGCGGCAGACTATGGCTACACCTTC. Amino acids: CASSLAADYGYTF.

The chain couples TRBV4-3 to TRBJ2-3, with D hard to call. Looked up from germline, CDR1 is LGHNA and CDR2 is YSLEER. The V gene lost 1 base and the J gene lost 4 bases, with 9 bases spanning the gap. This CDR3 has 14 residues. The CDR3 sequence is CASSQADRSDTQYF. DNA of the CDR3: TGCGCCAGCAGCCAAGCCGATCGGTCAGATACGCAGTATTTT.

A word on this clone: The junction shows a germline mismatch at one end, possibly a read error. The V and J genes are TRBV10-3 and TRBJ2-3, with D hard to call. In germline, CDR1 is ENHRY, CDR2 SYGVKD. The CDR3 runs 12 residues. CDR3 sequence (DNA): TGTGCCATCAGGGAGTGCACAGATACGCAGTATTTT. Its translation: CAIRECTDTQYF.